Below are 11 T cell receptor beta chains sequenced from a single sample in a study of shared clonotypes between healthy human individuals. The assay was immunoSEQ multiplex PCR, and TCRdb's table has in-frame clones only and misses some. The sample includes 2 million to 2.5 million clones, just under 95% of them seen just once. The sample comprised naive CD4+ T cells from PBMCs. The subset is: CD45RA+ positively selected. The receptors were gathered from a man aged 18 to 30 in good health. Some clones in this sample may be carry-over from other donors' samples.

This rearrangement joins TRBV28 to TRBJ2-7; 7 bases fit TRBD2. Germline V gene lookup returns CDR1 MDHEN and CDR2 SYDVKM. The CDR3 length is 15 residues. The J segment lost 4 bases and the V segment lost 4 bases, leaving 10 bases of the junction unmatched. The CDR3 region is CASSSAGGRLYEQYF. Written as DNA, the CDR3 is TGTGCCAGCAGTTCCGCGGGCGGGAGACTTTACGAGCAGTACTTC.

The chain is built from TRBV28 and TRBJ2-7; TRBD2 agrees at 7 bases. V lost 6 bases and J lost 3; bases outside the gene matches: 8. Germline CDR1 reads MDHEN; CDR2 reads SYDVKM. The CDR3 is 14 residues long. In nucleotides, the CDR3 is TGTGCCAGCAGGCGCCGGGAGGCATACTACGAGCAGTACTTC. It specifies CASRRREAYYEQYF. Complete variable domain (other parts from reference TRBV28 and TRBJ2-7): DVKVTQSSRYLVKRTGEKVFLECVQDMDHENMFWYRQDPGLGLRLIYFSYDVKMKEKGDIPEGYSVSREKKERFSLILESASTNQTSMYLCASRRREAYYEQYFGPGTRLTVT.

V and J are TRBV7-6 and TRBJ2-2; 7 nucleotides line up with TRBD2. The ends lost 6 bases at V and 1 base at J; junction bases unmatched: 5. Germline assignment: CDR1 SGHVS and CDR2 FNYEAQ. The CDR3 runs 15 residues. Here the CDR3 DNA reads TGTGCCAGCAGGAAAGCTAGCGGGAACACCGGGGAGCTGTTTTTT. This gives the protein CASRKASGNTGELFF.

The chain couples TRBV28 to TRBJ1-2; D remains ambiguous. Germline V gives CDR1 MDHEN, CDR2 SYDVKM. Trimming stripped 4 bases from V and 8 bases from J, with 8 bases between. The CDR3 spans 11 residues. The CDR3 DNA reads TGTGCCAGCAGTTCTCTTATGGGCTACACCTTC. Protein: CASSSLMGYTF.

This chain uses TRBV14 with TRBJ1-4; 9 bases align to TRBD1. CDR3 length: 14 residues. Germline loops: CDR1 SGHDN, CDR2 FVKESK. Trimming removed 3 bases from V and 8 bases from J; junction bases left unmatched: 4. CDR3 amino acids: CASSHGQGSEKLFF. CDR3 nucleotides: TGTGCCAGCAGCCATGGACAGGGGAGCGAAAAACTGTTTTTT.

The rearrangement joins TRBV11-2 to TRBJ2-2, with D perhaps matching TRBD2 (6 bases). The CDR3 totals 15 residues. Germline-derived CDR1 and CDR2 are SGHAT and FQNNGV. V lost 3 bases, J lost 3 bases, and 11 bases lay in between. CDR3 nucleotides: TGTGCCAGCAGCTTTTCGGGAGCGTACACCGGGGAGCTGTTTTTT. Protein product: CASSFSGAYTGELFF.

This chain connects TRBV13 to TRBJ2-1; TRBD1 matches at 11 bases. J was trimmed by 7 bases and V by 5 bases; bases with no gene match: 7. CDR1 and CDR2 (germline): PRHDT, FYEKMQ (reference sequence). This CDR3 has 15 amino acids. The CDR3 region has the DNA TGTGCCAGCAGCAACCGGGACAGGGGGTTGAATGAGCAGTTCTTC. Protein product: CASSNRDRGLNEQFF.

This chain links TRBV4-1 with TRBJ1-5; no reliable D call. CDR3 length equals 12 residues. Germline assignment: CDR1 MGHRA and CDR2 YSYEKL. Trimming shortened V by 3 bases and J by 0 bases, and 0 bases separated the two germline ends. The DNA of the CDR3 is TGCGCCAGCAGCCATAGCAATCAGCCCCAGCATTTT. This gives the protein CASSHSNQPQHF.

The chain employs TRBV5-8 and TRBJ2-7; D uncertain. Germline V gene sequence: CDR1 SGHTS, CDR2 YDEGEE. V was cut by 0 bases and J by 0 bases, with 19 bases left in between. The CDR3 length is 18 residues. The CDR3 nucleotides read TGTGCCAGCAGCTTGGTTCCGGGCCGGCGTTTGAGCTCCTACGAGCAGTACTTC. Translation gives CASSLVPGRRLSSYEQYF.

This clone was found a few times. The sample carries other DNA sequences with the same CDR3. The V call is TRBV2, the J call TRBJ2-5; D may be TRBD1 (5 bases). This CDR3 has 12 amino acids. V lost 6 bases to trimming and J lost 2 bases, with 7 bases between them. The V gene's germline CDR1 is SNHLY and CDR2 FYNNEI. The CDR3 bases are TGTGCCAGCAGGACAGATCAAGAGACCCAGTACTTC. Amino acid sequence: CASRTDQETQYF.

The CDR3 coding sequence is TGTGCCAGCAGTTTATCCCGGCCAGGGGCTTACGAGCAGTACTTC. Protein: CASSLSRPGAYEQYF. The chain has TRBV27 and TRBJ2-7, with a weak D call TRBD1 (6 bases). Trimming stripped 0 bases from V and 4 bases from J, with 13 bases between. The CDR3 contains 15 residues. The germline gives CDR1 MNHEY, CDR2 SMNVEV (reference sequence).